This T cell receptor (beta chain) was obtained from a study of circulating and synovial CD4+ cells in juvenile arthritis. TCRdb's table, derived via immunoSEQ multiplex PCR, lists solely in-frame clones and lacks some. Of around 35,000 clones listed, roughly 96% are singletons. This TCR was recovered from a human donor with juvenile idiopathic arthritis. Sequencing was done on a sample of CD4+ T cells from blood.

The CDR3 coding sequence is TGTGCCAGCAGCTTCGGGTCGGTTGGCTACACCTTC. Encoded protein: CASSFGSVGYTF. The rearrangement joins TRBV5-4 to TRBJ1-2, with no clear D. This CDR3 is 12 amino acids long. Germline V gives CDR1 SGHNT, CDR2 YYREEE (reference sequence). Trimming left V 2 bases short and J 7 bases short, with 9 bases between.